This T cell receptor beta chain is drawn from a study of monozygotic twins with inflammatory bowel disease. This CDR3 region has 16 residues. Germline V gene sequence: CDR1 SGHVS, CDR2 FQNEAQ. After re-calling the 5' RACE reads, TCRdb lists one entry per CDR3 protein, DNA absent. The repertoire table contains approximately 330,000 distinct CDR3 sequences. Source material: blood. This receptor was identified in a human donor with ulcerative colitis or Crohn's disease, or a healthy co-twin of an affected twin (not recorded which). This chain connects TRBV7-8 to TRBJ2-7. The CDR3 is CASSLAIIPMTHEQYF.